The 5 T cell receptor beta chains given below trace back to one sample, sequenced in a study of breast tumors, draining lymph nodes, adjacent tissues. MiXCR, applied by TCRdb to the multiplex PCR reads, yields one record per CDR3 protein. Altogether roughly 25,000 distinct CDR3 sequences are present, almost 70% being singletons, with the ten largest covering 20% to 30%. The source material was tumor-adjacent breast tissue. The receptors were gathered from a female donor with breast cancer. Some clones in this sample may be carry-over from other donors' samples.

This chain links TRBV15 with TRBJ2-7, with a possible D match to TRBD2 (5 bases). This CDR3 is built from 16 residues. V shed 0 bases and J shed 2 bases, with 14 bases lying between them. Germline V CDR1 and CDR2: LNHNV, YYDKDF (reference sequence). The CDR3 sequence: CATSRDRASQAYEQYF. CDR3 DNA: TGTGCCACCAGCAGAGATCGCGCTAGCCAAGCCTACGAGCAGTACTTC.

V is TRBV7-9 and J is TRBJ2-7, with a tentative D call TRBD1 (5 bases). Germline V gene sequence: CDR1 SEHNR, CDR2 FQNEAQ (reference sequence). V shed 7 bases and J shed 1 base, with 17 bases lying between them. The CDR3 covers 15 residues. The CDR3 protein is CASTPGRGVSYEQYF. In DNA, the CDR3 is TGTGCCAGCACCCCCGGTAGGGGCGTATCCTACGAGCAGTACTTC.

This clonotype was counted ten times or more. This sequence joins TRBV7-8 and TRBJ1-4; 8 bases line up with TRBD1. The V and J ends lost 5 bases and 5 bases, in that order; junction bases with no gene match: 4. The germline V gene encodes CDR1 SGHVS and CDR2 FQNEAQ. The CDR3 covers 14 residues. CDR3 sequence reads: CASSKGQGNEKLFF. DNA of the CDR3: TGTGCCAGCAGCAAAGGACAGGGCAATGAAAAACTGTTTTTT.

The chain links TRBV12-3 or TRBV12-4 to TRBJ2-7; 7 bases line up with TRBD1. V lost 6 bases, J lost 7 bases, and 9 bases stayed unmatched. This CDR3 region has 13 residues. The DNA for the CDR3 is TGTGCCAGCAGGACCGGACAGGCGCGGGAGCAGTACTTC. Amino acid sequence: CASRTGQAREQYF.

The chain is built from TRBV12-3 or TRBV12-4 and TRBJ1-6; D may be TRBD1 (5 bases). V was trimmed by 6 bases and J by 0 bases, leaving 15 bases between them. The CDR3 consists of 17 residues. The CDR3 region is CASSDSQGSSYNSPLHF. CDR3 coding DNA: TGTGCCAGCAGCGACAGCCAGGGAAGCTCCTATAATTCACCCCTCCACTTT.